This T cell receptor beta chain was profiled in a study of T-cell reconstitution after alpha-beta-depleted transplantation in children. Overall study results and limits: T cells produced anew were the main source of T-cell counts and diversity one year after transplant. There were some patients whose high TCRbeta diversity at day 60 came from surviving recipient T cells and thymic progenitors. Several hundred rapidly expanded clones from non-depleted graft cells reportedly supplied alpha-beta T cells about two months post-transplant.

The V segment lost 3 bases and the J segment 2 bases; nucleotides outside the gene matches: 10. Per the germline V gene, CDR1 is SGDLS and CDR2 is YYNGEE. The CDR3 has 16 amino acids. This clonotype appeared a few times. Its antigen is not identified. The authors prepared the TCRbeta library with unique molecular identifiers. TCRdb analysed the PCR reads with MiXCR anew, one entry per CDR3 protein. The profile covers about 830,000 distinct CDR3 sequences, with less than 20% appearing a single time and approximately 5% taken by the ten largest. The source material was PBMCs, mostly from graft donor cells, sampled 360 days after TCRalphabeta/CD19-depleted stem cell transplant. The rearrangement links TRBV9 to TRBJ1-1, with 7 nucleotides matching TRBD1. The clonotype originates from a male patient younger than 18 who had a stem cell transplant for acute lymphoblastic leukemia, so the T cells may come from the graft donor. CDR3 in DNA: TGTGCCAGCAGCGACGGGACAGTGATTGGAAACACTGAAGCTTTCTTT. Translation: CASSDGTVIGNTEAFF. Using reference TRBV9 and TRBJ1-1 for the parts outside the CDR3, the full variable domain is DSGVTQTPKHLITATGQRVTLRCSPRSGDLSVYWYQQSLDQGLQFLIQYYNGEERAKGNILERFSAQQFPDLHSELNLSSLELGDSALYFCASSDGTVIGNTEAFFGQGTRLTVV.